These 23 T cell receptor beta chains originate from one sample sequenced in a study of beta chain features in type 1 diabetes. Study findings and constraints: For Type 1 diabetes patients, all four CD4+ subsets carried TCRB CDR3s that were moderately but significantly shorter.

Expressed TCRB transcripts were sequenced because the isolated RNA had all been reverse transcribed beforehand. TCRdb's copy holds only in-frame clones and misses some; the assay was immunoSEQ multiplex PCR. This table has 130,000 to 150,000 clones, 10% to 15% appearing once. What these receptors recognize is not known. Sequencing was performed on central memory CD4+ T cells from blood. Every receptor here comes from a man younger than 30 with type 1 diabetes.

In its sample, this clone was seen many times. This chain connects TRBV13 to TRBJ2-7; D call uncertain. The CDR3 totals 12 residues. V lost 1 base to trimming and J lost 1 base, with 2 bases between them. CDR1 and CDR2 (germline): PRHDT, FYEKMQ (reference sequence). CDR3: CASSLVSYEQYF. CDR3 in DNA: TGTGCCAGCAGCTTAGTGTCCTACGAGCAGTACTTC.

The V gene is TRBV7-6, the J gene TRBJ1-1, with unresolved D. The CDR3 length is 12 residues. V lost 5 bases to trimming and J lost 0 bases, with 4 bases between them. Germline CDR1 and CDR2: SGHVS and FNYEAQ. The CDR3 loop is CASSNLNTEAFF. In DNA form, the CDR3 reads TGTGCCAGCAGCAACTTGAACACTGAAGCTTTCTTT.

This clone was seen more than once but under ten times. CDR3 loop: CASSPGGAYKFGEQFF. CDR3 coding DNA: TGTGCCAGCTCGCCAGGGGGGGCATACAAGTTCGGTGAGCAGTTCTTC. This rearrangement joins TRBV18 to TRBJ2-1; TRBD1 or TRBD2 may be the D gene (7 bases each). The V end was cut by 6 bases, the J end by 9 bases, with 24 bases between. This CDR3 has 16 residues. Germline V CDR1 and CDR2: KGHSH, LQKENI. Full variable domain (remainder filled in from reference TRBV18 and TRBJ2-1): NAGVMQNPRHLVRRRGQEARLRCSPMKGHSHVYWYRQLPEEGLKFMVYLQKENIIDESGMPKERFSAEFPKEGPSILRIQQVVRGDSAAYFCASSPGGAYKFGEQFFGPGTRLTVL.

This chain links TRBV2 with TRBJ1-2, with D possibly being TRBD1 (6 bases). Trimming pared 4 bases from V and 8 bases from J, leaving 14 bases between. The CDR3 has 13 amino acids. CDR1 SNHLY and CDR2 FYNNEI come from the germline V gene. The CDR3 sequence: CASSADRPGGYTF. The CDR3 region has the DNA TGTGCCAGCAGTGCGGACAGACCGGGGGGCTACACCTTC.

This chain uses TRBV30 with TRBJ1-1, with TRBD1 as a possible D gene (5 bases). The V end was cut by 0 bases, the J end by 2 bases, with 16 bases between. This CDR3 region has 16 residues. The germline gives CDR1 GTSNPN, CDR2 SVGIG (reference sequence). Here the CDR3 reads CAWSVLFGRENTEAFF. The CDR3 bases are TGTGCCTGGAGTGTACTTTTCGGCAGGGAAAACACTGAAGCTTTCTTT.

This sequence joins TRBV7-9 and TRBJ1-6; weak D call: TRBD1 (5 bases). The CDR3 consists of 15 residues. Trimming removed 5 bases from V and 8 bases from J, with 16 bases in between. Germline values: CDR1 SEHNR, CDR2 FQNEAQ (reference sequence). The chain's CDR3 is CASSVSALGDSPLHF. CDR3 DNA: TGTGCCAGCAGCGTAAGCGCCCTGGGGGATTCACCCCTCCACTTT.

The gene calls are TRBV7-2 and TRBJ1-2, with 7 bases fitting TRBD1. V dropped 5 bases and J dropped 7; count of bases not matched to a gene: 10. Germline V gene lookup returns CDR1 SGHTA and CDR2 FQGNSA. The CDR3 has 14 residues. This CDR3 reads CASSLYRGEGGYTF. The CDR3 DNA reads TGTGCCAGCAGCCTCTACAGGGGAGAGGGTGGCTACACCTTC.

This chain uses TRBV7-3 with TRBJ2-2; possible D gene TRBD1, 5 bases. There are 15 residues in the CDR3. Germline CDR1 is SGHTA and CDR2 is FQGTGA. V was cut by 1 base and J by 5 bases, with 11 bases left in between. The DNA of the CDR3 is TGTGCCAGCAGCTTAAATGGTGGGGCTACCGGGGAGCTGTTTTTT. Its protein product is CASSLNGGATGELFF.

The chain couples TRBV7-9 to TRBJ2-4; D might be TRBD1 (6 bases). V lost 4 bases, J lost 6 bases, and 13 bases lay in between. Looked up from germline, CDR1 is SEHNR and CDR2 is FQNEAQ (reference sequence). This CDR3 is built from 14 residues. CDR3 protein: CASSWGTGLNIQYF. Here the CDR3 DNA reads TGTGCCAGCAGCTGGGGAACAGGGCTAAACATTCAGTACTTC.

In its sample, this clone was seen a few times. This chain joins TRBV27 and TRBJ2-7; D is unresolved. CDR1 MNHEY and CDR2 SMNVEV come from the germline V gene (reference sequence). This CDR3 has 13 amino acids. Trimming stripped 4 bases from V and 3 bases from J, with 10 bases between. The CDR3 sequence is CASSSPNNYEQYF. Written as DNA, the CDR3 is TGTGCCAGCAGTTCCCCCAATAACTACGAGCAGTACTTC.

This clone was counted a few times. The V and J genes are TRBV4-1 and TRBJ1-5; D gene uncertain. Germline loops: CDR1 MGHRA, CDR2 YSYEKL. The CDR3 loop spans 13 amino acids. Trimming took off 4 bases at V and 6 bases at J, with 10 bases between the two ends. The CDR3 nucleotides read TGCGCCAGCAGCCCACAAGTTGGTCAGCCCCAGCATTTT. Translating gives CASSPQVGQPQHF.

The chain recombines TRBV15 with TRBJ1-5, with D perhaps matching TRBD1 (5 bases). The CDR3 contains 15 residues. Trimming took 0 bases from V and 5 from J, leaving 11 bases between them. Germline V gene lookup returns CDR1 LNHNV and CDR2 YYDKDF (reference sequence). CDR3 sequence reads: CATSRERGLYQPQHF. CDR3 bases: TGTGCCACCAGCAGAGAGAGGGGCCTATATCAGCCCCAGCATTTT. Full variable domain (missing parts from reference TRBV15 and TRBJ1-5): DAMVIQNPRYQVTQFGKPVTLSCSQTLNHNVMYWYQQKSSQAPKLLFHYYDKDFNNEADTPDNFQSRRPNTSFCFLDIRSPGLGDTAMYLCATSRERGLYQPQHFGDGTRLSIL.

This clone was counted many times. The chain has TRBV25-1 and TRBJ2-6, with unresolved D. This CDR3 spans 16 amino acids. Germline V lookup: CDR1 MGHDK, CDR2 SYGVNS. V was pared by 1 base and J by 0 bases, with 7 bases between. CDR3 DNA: TGTGCCAGCAGTGAATCCGCGGACTCTGGGGCCAACGTCCTGACTTTC. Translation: CASSESADSGANVLTF.

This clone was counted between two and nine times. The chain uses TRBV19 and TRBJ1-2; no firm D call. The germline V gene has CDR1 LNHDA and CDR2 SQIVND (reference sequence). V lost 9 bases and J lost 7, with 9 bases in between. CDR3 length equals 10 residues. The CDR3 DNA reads TGTGCCAGCGAGGGCGGTGGCTACACCTTC. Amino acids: CASEGGGYTF.

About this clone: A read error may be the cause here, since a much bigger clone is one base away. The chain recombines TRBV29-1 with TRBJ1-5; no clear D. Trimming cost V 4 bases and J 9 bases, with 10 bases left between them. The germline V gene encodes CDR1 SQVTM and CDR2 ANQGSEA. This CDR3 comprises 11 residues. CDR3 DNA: TGCAGCGTTGCAACTGCAGGGCCCCAGCATTTT. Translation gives CSVATAGPQHF.

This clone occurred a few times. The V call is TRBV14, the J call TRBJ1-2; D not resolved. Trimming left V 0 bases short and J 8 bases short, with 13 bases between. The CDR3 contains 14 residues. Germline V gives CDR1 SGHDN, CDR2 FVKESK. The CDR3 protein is CASSQESRTRGYTF. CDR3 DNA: TGTGCCAGCAGCCAAGAATCCCGAACCCGAGGCTACACCTTC.

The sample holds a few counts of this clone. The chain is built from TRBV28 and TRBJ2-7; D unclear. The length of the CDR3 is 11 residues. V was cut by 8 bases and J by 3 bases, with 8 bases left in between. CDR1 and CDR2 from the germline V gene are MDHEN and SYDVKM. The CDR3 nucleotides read TGTGCCAGCCATGACCGCTACGAGCAGTACTTC. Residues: CASHDRYEQYF.

The CDR3 DNA follows: TGTGCCAGCCTCTCGGGGGGTGTTCCAGATACGCAGTATTTT. Translated, it gives CASLSGGVPDTQYF. The chain is built from TRBV6-1 and TRBJ2-3; TRBD2 matches 7 bases. V dropped 8 bases and J dropped 4; count of bases not matched to a gene: 9. CDR1 MNHNS and CDR2 SASEGT come from the germline V gene. CDR3 length equals 14 residues.

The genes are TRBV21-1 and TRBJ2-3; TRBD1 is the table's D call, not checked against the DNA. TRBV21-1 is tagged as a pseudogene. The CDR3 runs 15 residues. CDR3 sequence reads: CASSDKTGGRDTQYF. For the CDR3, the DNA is TGTGCCAGCAGCGATAAGACAGGGGGAAGAGATACGCAGTATTTT.

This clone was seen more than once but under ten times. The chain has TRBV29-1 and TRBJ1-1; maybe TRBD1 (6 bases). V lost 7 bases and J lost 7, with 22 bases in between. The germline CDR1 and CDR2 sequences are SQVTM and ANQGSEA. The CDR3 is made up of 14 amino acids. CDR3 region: CSGNPGTSKGEAFF. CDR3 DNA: TGCAGCGGAAACCCCGGGACATCAAAGGGTGAAGCTTTCTTT.

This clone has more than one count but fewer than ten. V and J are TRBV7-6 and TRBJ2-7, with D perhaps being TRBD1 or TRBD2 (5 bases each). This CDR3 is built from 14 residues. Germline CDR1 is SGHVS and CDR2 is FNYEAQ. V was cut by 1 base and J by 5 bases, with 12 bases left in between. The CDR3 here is CASSLGPGSDEQYF. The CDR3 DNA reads TGTGCCAGCAGCTTAGGGCCAGGGAGCGACGAGCAGTACTTC.

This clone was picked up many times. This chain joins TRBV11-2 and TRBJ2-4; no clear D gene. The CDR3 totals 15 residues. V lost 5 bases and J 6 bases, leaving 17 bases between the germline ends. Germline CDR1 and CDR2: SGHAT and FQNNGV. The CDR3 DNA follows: TGTGCCAGCAGCCCTCTCCGGGCCGCTGGAAACATTCAGTACTTC. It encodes CASSPLRAAGNIQYF.

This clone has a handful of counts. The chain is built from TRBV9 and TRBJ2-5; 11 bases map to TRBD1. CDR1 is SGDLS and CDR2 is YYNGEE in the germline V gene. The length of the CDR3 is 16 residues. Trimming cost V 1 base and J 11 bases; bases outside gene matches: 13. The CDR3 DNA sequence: TGTGCCAGCAGCGTAAGCCCAGGGACAGGGGGAGATGAGCAGTACTTC. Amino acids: CASSVSPGTGGDEQYF.